This T cell receptor (beta chain) was sequenced during a study of CD8 T cells in Susac syndrome (dated by TCRdb to between 2018 and 2021). Study-level background: Among the sequenced Susac syndrome patients, more than five had clinically active disease and roughly eight were in clinical remission. At the time of blood withdrawal, Susac syndrome patients were either therapy-naive, taking corticosteroids (with some also receiving IVIg), or on IVIg alone. The study used repertoire sequencing to test whether antigen drove CD8+ T cell activation and differentiation in Susac syndrome.

CDR1 and CDR2 are drawn from the germline V gene: SGHTA, FQGNSA. Its CDR3 holds 13 amino acids, cysteine through phenylalanine. Of the read, only the CDR3 DNA is kept; its 39 bases are in frame from base 1. Between the V and J ends, shortened by 8 bases and 2 bases respectively, the junction contains 12 bases. Of note for this clonotype: What this receptor recognizes is not known. The sample holds no much larger clone one base away, and base qualities are not on file.

Peripheral blood CD8+ and CD4+ T cells from healthy donors, Susac syndrome patients and multiple sclerosis patients were profiled by high-throughput TCR beta sequencing. Recently defined diagnostic criteria for definite or probable disease were met by the Susac syndrome patients. Bulk CD8+ and CD4+ T cells were purified by magnetic negative isolation, whereas CD8+ TEMRA cells were enriched by FACS. Blood was collected in EDTA tubes and processed within 24 hours, with PBMCs isolated through density gradient centrifugation. PBMCs intended for TCR sequencing were cryopreserved in liquid nitrogen and were subsequently thawed in a 37 degrees C water bath. The sorted or isolated CD4+, CD8+ and CD8+ TEMRA cells reached a purity of at least 90%. RNA was extracted using the RNeasy kit, and about 0.5 to 1 microgram was reverse transcribed with random hexamers. TCR beta CDR3 regions were amplified with the immunoSEQ multiplex PCR assay covering 54 Vbeta and 13 Jbeta segments. PCR amplification bias was corrected by using a synthetic template baseline for primer optimization and computational correction. The study's processing was this. Reads were assigned to V, D and J genes according to IMGT and analyzed in immunoSEQ Analyzer, with only productive sequences retained. Clonality was calculated as one minus the Shannon entropy normalized by log2 of the number of productive unique sequences. Public and private clones were assessed among the 100 most prevalent clones of each patient and control. Clones were defined as Susac-specific if absent from the healthy and MS cohorts, from over a thousand published viral clones and from other ImmuneACCESS disease sequences. TCRdb's own reprocessing of the public reads used fastp at Q25 and MiXCR and kept productive beta chains. Rows are unified per CDR3 protein, each entry keeping the most common DNA and genes. TCRdb, not the original authors, processed these V and J calls. In all, the sample holds under 95,000 distinct CDR3 sequences, and roughly 94% of those were seen once. The top ten hold roughly 0.3% of the sample.

Overall results and qualifications from the work: No clonal expansion was detected in the CD4+ T cell repertoire of Susac syndrome patients. The number of individuals in the TCR sequencing and HLA analysis was acknowledged as relatively small.

This receptor was identified in a human donor with Susac syndrome. The chain is assembled from TRBV7-2 and TRBJ2-5, with no D gene named confidently. The sequenced material came from CD4+ T cells from PBMCs. The CDR3 loop reads CASSGERQETQYF. The bases read TGTGCCAGCTCCGGAGAGAGACAAGAGACCCAGTACTTC.